This TCR beta chain was obtained from a study of blood T cell repertoires in COVID-19. Study at large: The United States, Italy and Spain were the sources of the acute and convalescent COVID-19 samples. The analysed material was cDNA or gDNA that came from T cells, B-cell-depleted T cells, or PBMCs.

Individuals drawn from some 25 US areas were roughly 18 to 100 years old. The study assigned cohorts using participant-reported clinical history. Profiling relied on immunoSEQ multiplex PCR, and the TCRdb table lists in-frame clones only, not all of them. The table shows under 300,000 clones, with around nine tenths occurring only once. This CDR3 is 16 amino acids long. Trimming removed 0 bases at V and 7 bases at J, with 17 bases between. Germline V gene data show CDR1 as SGHRS and CDR2 as YFSETQ. Sequenced: PBMCs or T cells enriched from blood (not recorded which). The gene calls are TRBV5-1 and TRBJ2-1; weak D call: TRBD1 (6 bases). This TCR was recovered from a woman aged 18-29 years who had recovered from COVID-19. CDR3 bases: TGCGCCAGCAGCTTGGCCGTTAGTACAGGGTCGAATGAGCAGTTCTTC. It translates to CASSLAVSTGSNEQFF. Supplemented by reference TRBV5-1 and TRBJ2-1, the full variable domain reads KAGVTQTPRYLIKTRGQQVTLSCSPISGHRSVSWYQQTPGQGLQFLFEYFSETQRNKGNFPGRFSGRQFSNSRSEMNVSTLELGDSALYLCASSLAVSTGSNEQFFGPGTRLTVL.